The rows below give T cell receptor beta chains drawn from one sample of a study of PD-1 blockade in classical Hodgkin lymphoma. Sequencing was performed with immunoSEQ multiplex PCR; in TCRdb, only in-frame clones are kept and a portion is missing. The data hold about 30,000 clones, with more than 85% observed a single time. The sample consisted of CD4+ T cells from blood, taken before the fourth cycle of nivolumab. These receptors all come from a human donor with classical Hodgkin lymphoma. The CDR3 runs from the conserved cysteine through the conserved F or W. D genes are given only for firm matches. Clone size appears in some rows only: once, few, many, or a class for an expanded clone.

CDR3 protein	CDR3 DNA	D gene	J gene	clone size	V gene
CASRKTGDQETQYF	TGTGCCAGCAGAAAGACAGGGGATCAAGAGACCCAGTACTTC	TRBD1	TRBJ2-5	.	TRBV5-6
CASSPTGHGVNTEAFF	TGTGCCAGCAGCCCAACAGGGCATGGGGTGAACACTGAAGCTTTCTTT	.	TRBJ1-1	.	TRBV7-8
CASSRRRARVHTYEQYF	TGTGCCAGCAGCAGGAGGCGGGCCAGGGTGCATACCTACGAGCAGTACTTC	.	TRBJ2-7	.	TRBV5-6
CASSEVGTGTAFF	TGTGCCAGCAGTGAAGTGGGGACAGGGACAGCTTTCTTT	TRBD1	TRBJ1-1	few	TRBV6-1
CASREWGTGAYEQYF	TGCGCCAGCAGAGAATGGGGGACAGGGGCATACGAGCAGTACTTC	TRBD1	TRBJ2-7	.	TRBV5-1
CASSLLPLAGGRSDTQYF	TGTGCCAGCAGCTTACTTCCTCTAGCGGGAGGACGCTCAGATACGCAGTATTTT	TRBD2	TRBJ2-3	.	TRBV7-3
CASSIPLGQGKNYGYTF	TGTGCCAGTAGTATTCCTTTGGGACAGGGGAAGAACTATGGCTACACCTTC	TRBD1	TRBJ1-2	.	TRBV19
CASKTGGDNSPLHF	TGTGCCAGCAAAACGGGAGGGGATAATTCACCCCTCCACTTT	.	TRBJ1-6	.	TRBV6-6
CASSLGAGTGQPQHF	TGTGCCAGCAGCTTAGGGGCAGGGACGGGTCAGCCCCAGCATTTT	.	TRBJ1-5	few	TRBV7-9
CASSQGIWRDTYYEQYF	TGCGCCAGCAGCCAAGGGATCTGGAGGGATACCTACTACGAGCAGTACTTC	.	TRBJ2-7	.	TRBV4-1
CASSIGGPSSTGELFF	TGCGCCAGCAGCATCGGGGGGCCATCGAGTACCGGGGAGCTGTTTTTT	.	TRBJ2-2	.	TRBV5-1
CASSPLAGGSEQFF	TGCGCCAGCAGCCCACTAGCGGGGGGGAGTGAGCAGTTCTTC	TRBD2	TRBJ2-1	.	TRBV5-1
CASSSRTLNEKLFF	TGTGCCAGTAGTAGCCGGACCCTTAATGAAAAACTGTTTTTT	.	TRBJ1-4	.	TRBV19
CASSRQRGTYNEQFF	TGTGCCAGCAGCAGACAGCGGGGGACCTACAATGAGCAGTTCTTC	TRBD2	TRBJ2-1	.	TRBV6-5
CASSWGLAGGPNEQYF	TGTGCCAGCAGCTGGGGACTAGCGGGGGGCCCGAACGAGCAGTACTTC	TRBD2	TRBJ2-7	.	TRBV13
CASSLVPVARAETQYF	TGTGCCAGCAGCTTAGTGCCGGTTGCCCGGGCGGAGACCCAGTACTTC	.	TRBJ2-5	.	TRBV7-9
CASSLYPADRGHNTGELFF	TGTGCCAGCAGTTTATATCCCGCCGACAGGGGGCATAACACCGGGGAGCTGTTTTTT	TRBD1	TRBJ2-2	.	TRBV27
CAIKGDRGYGYTF	TGTGCCATCAAAGGGGACAGAGGCTATGGCTACACCTTC	TRBD1	TRBJ1-2	few	TRBV10-3
CASSLRAGVHPGDTQYF	TGCGCCAGCAGCTTGCGGGCGGGAGTGCATCCGGGAGATACGCAGTATTTT	TRBD2	TRBJ2-3	.	TRBV5-1
CASSESGSGEKLFF	TGTGCCAGCAGTGAATCGGGATCTGGTGAAAAACTGTTTTTT	.	TRBJ1-4	.	TRBV25-1
CASSGTGGGGANVLTF	TGTGCCAGCAGCGGGACAGGGGGCGGTGGGGCCAACGTCCTGACTTTC	TRBD1	TRBJ2-6	.	TRBV9
CASSYAGRGSNQPQHF	TGTGCCAGCAGTTACGCAGGGAGGGGTAGCAATCAGCCCCAGCATTTT	.	TRBJ1-5	.	TRBV6-5
CASSQDWMAGASTDTQYF	TGTGCCAGCAGCCAAGATTGGATGGCGGGGGCTAGCACAGATACGCAGTATTTT	.	TRBJ2-3	.	TRBV4-2
CASSPLVKQGYNEQFF	TGTGCCAGCTCACCACTTGTTAAACAGGGGTACAATGAGCAGTTCTTC	TRBD1	TRBJ2-1	.	TRBV18
CASSTRDRNYGYTF	TGTGCCAGTAGTACCCGGGACAGAAACTATGGCTACACCTTC	TRBD1	TRBJ1-2	.	TRBV19
CASSYSKGGGGWTQYF	TGTGCCAGCAGTTACTCGAAGGGTGGCGGGGGATGGACCCAGTACTTC	TRBD2	TRBJ2-5	once	TRBV6-6
CASSLGAWGGLTYEQYF	TGCGCCAGCAGCTTGGGTGCATGGGGGGGCCTAACCTACGAGCAGTACTTC	.	TRBJ2-7	.	TRBV5-1
CASSLDSSADTQYF	TGTGCCAGCAGCTTAGATAGCAGCGCAGATACGCAGTATTTT	.	TRBJ2-3	few	TRBV7-9
CATTGTFSGNTIYF	TGTGCCACGACAGGGACCTTCTCTGGAAACACCATATATTTT	TRBD1	TRBJ1-3	.	TRBV28
CASSRLAGGNEQFF	TGTGCCAGCAGCCGGCTAGCGGGAGGGAATGAGCAGTTCTTC	TRBD2	TRBJ2-1	.	TRBV7-2
CASSPRGTGIYEQYF	TGTGCCAGCAGCCCTAGGGGGACAGGAATCTACGAGCAGTACTTC	TRBD1	TRBJ2-7	once	TRBV7-8
CASRKGVDGYNEQFF	TGTGCCAGCAGGAAGGGGGTGGACGGTTACAATGAGCAGTTCTTC	.	TRBJ2-1	.	TRBV5-4
CASSLEAGTLTNQPQHF	TGTGCCAGCAGCTTGGAAGCCGGGACACTAACTAATCAGCCCCAGCATTTT	.	TRBJ1-5	.	TRBV5-8
CASTLGIGGRVYEQFF	TGTGCCAGCACCCTTGGGATTGGCGGGAGGGTCTATGAGCAGTTCTTC	TRBD2	TRBJ2-1	.	TRBV28
CASSFTGSSYNSPLHF	TGTGCCAGCAGCTTCACAGGGAGCTCCTATAATTCACCCCTCCACTTT	.	TRBJ1-6	few	TRBV7-9
CASSTSGATDTQYF	TGTGCCAGTAGTACATCGGGGGCCACAGATACGCAGTATTTT	.	TRBJ2-3	.	TRBV19